Below are 2 T cell receptor beta chains sequenced from a single sample in a study of T cells in Graves' hyperthyroidism and ophthalmopathy. TCR beta CDR3 sequences were amplified from RNA transcripts. The TCR CDR3 first-round RT-PCR relied on the HTBI primer set. Using its own MiXCR run on the multiplex PCR reads, TCRdb lists one record per CDR3 protein. This table holds 490,000 or so distinct CDR3 sequences, about 20% found once. The sequenced sample was blood. Receptor source: a woman in her 70s with Graves' ophthalmopathy.

This clonotype was recorded a few times. This chain links TRBV27 with TRBJ2-1; the D gene is possibly TRBD2 (6 bases). Germline V gives CDR1 MNHEY, CDR2 SMNVEV (reference sequence). The CDR3 spans 15 residues. The germline V and J ends were trimmed by 5 bases and 6 bases, with 17 bases remaining between them. This CDR3 reads CASSGAAGPPNEQFF. The CDR3 bases are TGTGCCAGCAGTGGCGCGGCGGGGCCTCCCAATGAGCAGTTCTTC.

This clonotype was detected a few times. The chain recombines TRBV10-3 with TRBJ1-4; D unclear. Germline CDR1 ENHRY, CDR2 SYGVKD. This CDR3 has 16 residues. The ends were cut back, 3 bases at V and 0 bases at J, with 11 bases in the middle. CDR3 bases: TGTGCCATCAGTGACGGCAGAAAAACAACTAATGAAAAACTGTTTTTT. Translation: CAISDGRKTTNEKLFF.